The sequence of this T cell receptor beta chain was determined in a study of T cell responses to AZD1222 COVID-19 vaccine. Study observations and caveats: The peak T cell response came first, and repertoires were sampled only after it. Increases in Spike-specific TCR breadth and depth were seen after two AZD1222 doses. The donors showed a predominance of white British ancestry and of females, with possible underestimation of clonal diversity.

As regards this clone: Its specificity is unknown.

The table came from immunoSEQ multiplex PCR; TCRdb's copy has only in-frame clones and leaves some out. The sample lists 120,000 to 150,000 clones; approximately 91% were seen once. Specimen: peripheral blood, collected 28 days after the second AZD1222 dose. This TCR was sampled from an adult who received the AZD1222 COVID-19 vaccine.

The CDR3 bases are TGTGCCAGTAGTATAGAACGGCAGGGGGCTGGAGGCTACACCTTC. Encoded protein: CASSIERQGAGGYTF. The gene calls are TRBV19 and TRBJ1-2; 8 bases are shared with TRBD1. V lost 0 bases to trimming and J lost 8 bases; unmatched junction nucleotides: 8. Per germline, CDR1 LNHDA and CDR2 SQIVND (reference sequence). This CDR3 region has 15 residues.